These 29 T cell receptor beta chains were all obtained from the same sample, sequenced in a study of T cell responses to AZD1222 COVID-19 vaccine. The repertoire was sequenced with immunoSEQ multiplex PCR; TCRdb's copy has only in-frame clones and lacks some. Of around 100,000 clones detected, about 88% appear once; the ten largest clones hold roughly 19%. The sequenced sample was peripheral blood, obtained on day 0 of AZD1222 vaccination. The source is an adult in good health.

The rearrangement links TRBV5-6 to TRBJ2-2; D not resolved. The germline V gene encodes CDR1 SGHDT and CDR2 YYEEEE. The CDR3 covers 15 residues. Trimming cost V 0 bases and J 3 bases, with 9 bases left between them. The CDR3 DNA sequence: TGTGCCAGCAGCTTGGCCGGCAGATACACCGGGGAGCTGTTTTTT. Amino acid sequence: CASSLAGRYTGELFF.

J is TRBJ2-5 and V is TRBV6-1; no definite D call. The CDR3 is made up of 12 amino acids. Germline V CDR1 and CDR2: MNHNS, SASEGT. The ends were cut back, 3 bases at V and 1 base at J, with 3 bases in the middle. CDR3 sequence (DNA): TGTGCCAGCAGTGAGACCCAAGAGACCCAGTACTTC. The encoded protein is CASSETQETQYF.

This clone has a single count. This chain connects TRBV2 to TRBJ2-5; D gene ambiguous. The germline V and J ends were trimmed by 1 base and 5 bases, with 14 bases remaining between them. The germline gives CDR1 SNHLY, CDR2 FYNNEI. The CDR3 has 15 residues. The CDR3 nucleotides read TGTGCCAGCAGTGAAGAAAGGTCACTGGGGGAGACCCAGTACTTC. It codes for CASSEERSLGETQYF.

The table lists this clone with a count of one. This rearrangement joins TRBV5-4 to TRBJ1-4; a possible D gene is TRBD1 (5 bases). The CDR3 sequence is 15 residues long. V was shortened by 4 bases and J by 3 bases, with 13 bases between the two germline ends. CDR1 is SGHNT, CDR2 YYREEE, per germline (reference sequence). CDR3 DNA sequence: TGTGCCAGCAGCCCCGGGACCGACTCTAATGAAAAACTGTTTTTT. Its translation: CASSPGTDSNEKLFF.

This clone has just one count. The V gene is TRBV3-1 (or the pseudogene TRBV3-2), the J gene TRBJ2-2; a possible D gene is TRBD1 (5 bases). With 6 bases removed from V and 3 bases from J, the gap between germline ends came to 8 bases. The CDR3 runs 13 residues. The germline V gene encodes CDR1 LGHDT and CDR2 YNNKEL (reference sequence). The CDR3: CASRIRDTGELFF. CDR3 coding DNA: TGTGCCAGCAGAATCAGGGACACCGGGGAGCTGTTTTTT.

J is TRBJ2-7 and V is TRBV13; 16 nucleotides align to TRBD2. CDR1 PRHDT and CDR2 FYEKMQ come from the germline V gene (reference sequence). V was pared by 5 bases and J by 2 bases, with 12 bases of the junction left unmatched. The CDR3 covers 19 residues. The CDR3 DNA reads as TGTGCCAGCAGCGCGCCTTCCGGGACTAGCGGGGGGGAAGCCTACGAGCAGTACTTC. It is translated as CASSAPSGTSGGEAYEQYF. The full variable domain, with the rest looked up from reference TRBV13 and TRBJ2-7, is AAGVIQSPRHLIKEKRETATLKCYPIPRHDTVYWYQQGPGQDPQFLISFYEKMQSDKGSIPDRFSAQQFSDYHSELNMSSLELGDSALYFCASSAPSGTSGGEAYEQYFGPGTRLTVT.

J is TRBJ1-6 and V is TRBV7-8; a weak D match, TRBD1 (6 bases). CDR3 length: 15 residues. Trimming stripped 0 bases from V and 11 bases from J, with 14 bases between. Germline V CDR1 and CDR2: SGHVS, FQNEAQ. In nucleotides, the CDR3 is TGTGCCAGCAGCTTAGCCCCAGGGGCGAATACACCCCTCCACTTT. Amino acids: CASSLAPGANTPLHF.

The chain uses TRBV5-8 and TRBJ2-7; 9 bases agree with TRBD1. Germline V gene sequence: CDR1 SGHTS, CDR2 YDEGEE. CDR3 size: 14 residues. With V trimmed by 4 bases and J by 3 bases, 5 bases remained unmatched. Written as DNA, the CDR3 is TGTGCCAGCAGCCCCAGGACAGGGGTCTACGAGCAGTACTTC. The encoded protein is CASSPRTGVYEQYF.

This chain connects TRBV2 to TRBJ1-2; the match to TRBD1 covers 7 bases. Germline CDR1 SNHLY, CDR2 FYNNEI. V lost 4 bases to trimming and J lost 5 bases; unmatched junction nucleotides: 13. CDR3 length equals 16 residues. CDR3 coding DNA: TGTGCCAGCAGTGTTGCCCAAGGGCAGGGGGGGTATGGCTACACCTTC. Translating gives CASSVAQGQGGYGYTF.

This clone was recorded once. The chain recombines TRBV27 with TRBJ1-4, with D perhaps matching TRBD1 (5 bases). The germline gives CDR1 MNHEY, CDR2 SMNVEV (reference sequence). This CDR3 spans 16 amino acids. V lost 6 bases and J lost 0, with 14 bases in between. CDR3 sequence: CASSSLGRTTNEKLFF. The DNA for the CDR3 is TGTGCCAGCAGCTCACTGGGACGGACAACTAATGAAAAACTGTTTTTT.

The chain joins TRBV3-1 (or the pseudogene TRBV3-2) to TRBJ1-1, with D maybe TRBD1 (5 bases). V lost 4 bases to trimming and J lost 6 bases, with 9 bases between them. Germline CDR1 LGHDT, CDR2 YNNKEL (reference sequence). This CDR3 contains 12 residues. The CDR3 DNA follows: TGTGCCAGCAGCCTGGGACGGTCTGAAGCTTTCTTT. It translates to CASSLGRSEAFF.

The chain links TRBV21-1 to TRBJ2-7; the table gives TRBD1 as D, unverified against the DNA. TRBV21-1 is classified as a pseudogene. CDR3 length: 12 amino acids. CDR3 nucleotides: TGTGCCAGCAGCCCTCTCCTAGACAGGCATACATTC. It yields the protein CASSPLLDRHTF.

The V call is TRBV7-2, the J call TRBJ1-5, with D possibly being TRBD1 (6 bases). The V end lost 5 bases, the J end lost 1 base, and 12 bases lay between the germline ends. This CDR3 contains 15 residues. The germline V gene encodes CDR1 SGHTA and CDR2 FQGNSA. CDR3 bases: TGTGCCAGCAGCGCGGGGGGGGCAAGCAATCAGCCCCAGCATTTT. It is translated as CASSAGGASNQPQHF.

The V gene is TRBV7-3, the J gene TRBJ2-1, with D perhaps given as TRBD1 or TRBD2 (5 bases each). CDR1 is SGHTA and CDR2 is FQGTGA in the germline V gene. This CDR3 is 15 amino acids long. Deletions cut 5 bases from V and 0 bases from J, with 11 bases between. The DNA for the CDR3 is TGTGCCAGCAGCCCTTGGGGGAGCTCCTACAATGAGCAGTTCTTC. Its protein product is CASSPWGSSYNEQFF.

The V call is TRBV7-6, the J call TRBJ1-5, with D uncertain. Trimming removed 1 base at V and 5 bases at J, with 6 bases between. This CDR3 has 13 amino acids. The germline V gene encodes CDR1 SGHVS and CDR2 FNYEAQ. The CDR3 spells CASSLESYQPQHF. The CDR3 nucleotides are TGTGCCAGCAGCTTAGAGAGTTATCAGCCCCAGCATTTT.

The CDR3 here is CASSINGLAGGSYNSPLHF. Written as DNA, the CDR3 is TGTGCCAGTAGTATAAATGGTCTGGCAGGGGGCTCCTATAATTCACCCCTCCACTTT. The V gene is TRBV19, the J gene TRBJ1-6, with 7 positions matching TRBD1. The CDR3 is 19 amino acids. Germline CDR1 is LNHDA and CDR2 is SQIVND (reference sequence). V was clipped by 2 bases and J by 0 bases; unmatched bases: 10.

This chain uses TRBV7-2 with TRBJ2-3, with 9 nucleotides matching TRBD2. Germline V gene lookup returns CDR1 SGHTA and CDR2 FQGNSA. This CDR3 comprises 17 residues. The junction had 9 bases not matched to a gene; V was cut back by 2 bases and J by 3 bases. The CDR3 region is CASSLNGGRASTDTQYF. For the CDR3, the DNA is TGTGCCAGCAGCTTAAATGGCGGGAGGGCTTCGACAGATACGCAGTATTTT.

The chain links TRBV9 to TRBJ1-3; TRBD1 might be the D (5 bases). The ends were cut back, 4 bases at V and 1 base at J, with 15 bases in the middle. CDR1 and CDR2 from the germline V gene are SGDLS and YYNGEE. The CDR3 has 16 residues. CDR3 in amino acids: CASSPGHGLSGNTIYF. The CDR3 coding sequence is TGTGCCAGCAGCCCCGGACATGGGCTTTCTGGAAACACCATATATTTT.

This chain connects TRBV2 to TRBJ2-5; the D gene is possibly TRBD1 (5 bases). V lost 7 bases, J lost 5 bases, and 11 bases lay in between. Germline V gene sequence: CDR1 SNHLY, CDR2 FYNNEI. The CDR3 is made up of 12 amino acids. This CDR3 is CASKKSGETQYF. For the CDR3, the DNA is TGTGCCAGCAAGAAGTCAGGGGAGACCCAGTACTTC.

CDR3 sequence reads: CASSMWGTAIDYTF. As DNA, the CDR3 is TGTGCCAGTAGTATGTGGGGGACCGCTATTGACTACACCTTC. The chain combines TRBV19 with TRBJ1-2, with D perhaps TRBD1 (5 bases). This CDR3 contains 14 residues. V dropped 3 bases and J dropped 10 bases, with 18 bases sitting between them. The germline CDR1 and CDR2 sequences are LNHDA and SQIVND (reference sequence).

The V gene is TRBV6-2 or TRBV6-3, the J gene TRBJ1-1, with 7 bases lining up with TRBD1. V dropped 2 bases and J dropped 5; count of bases not matched to a gene: 8. This CDR3 spans 15 amino acids. Looked up from germline, CDR1 is MNHEY and CDR2 is SVGEGT. For the CDR3, the DNA is TGTGCCAGCAGTTACAGTCGAGGGGGCGAAACTGAAGCTTTCTTT. It codes for CASSYSRGGETEAFF.

V usage is TRBV5-1 and J usage is TRBJ2-5, with 11 bases aligning to TRBD2. CDR3 length: 16 residues. V was clipped by 1 base and J by 1 base; unmatched bases: 3. The germline CDR1 and CDR2 sequences are SGHRS and YFSETQ. CDR3 nucleotides: TGCGCCAGCAGCTTGACTAGCGGGGGCCTCCAAGAGACCCAGTACTTC. This codes for CASSLTSGGLQETQYF. The entire variable domain, with the rest obtained from reference TRBV5-1 and TRBJ2-5, is as follows: KAGVTQTPRYLIKTRGQQVTLSCSPISGHRSVSWYQQTPGQGLQFLFEYFSETQRNKGNFPGRFSGRQFSNSRSEMNVSTLELGDSALYLCASSLTSGGLQETQYFGPGTRLLVL.

This chain connects TRBV19 to TRBJ2-3, with a tentative D call TRBD1 (6 bases). CDR3 length: 16 residues. Between the trimmed V and J ends, which lost 5 bases and 2 bases, there was a span of 17 bases. The germline CDR1 and CDR2 sequences are LNHDA and SQIVND (reference sequence). Written as DNA, the CDR3 is TGTGCCAGTAGTCCGCAAGTCAGGGGAATCACAGATACGCAGTATTTT. It encodes CASSPQVRGITDTQYF.

This sequence joins TRBV7-8 and TRBJ2-5, with no clear D. The germline CDR1 and CDR2 sequences are SGHVS and FQNEAQ. The V end was cut by 1 base, the J end by 4 bases, with 10 bases between. The CDR3 extends over 14 amino acids. The chain's CDR3 is CASSLGIQIETQYF. Written as DNA, the CDR3 is TGTGCCAGCAGCTTAGGAATTCAAATAGAGACCCAGTACTTC. Using reference TRBV7-8 and TRBJ2-5 for the parts outside the CDR3, the full variable domain is GAGVSQSPRYKVAKRGQDVALRCDPISGHVSLFWYQQALGQGPEFLTYFQNEAQLDKSGLPSDRFFAERPEGSVSTLKIQRTQQEDSAVYLCASSLGIQIETQYFGPGTRLLVL.

V usage is TRBV28 and J usage is TRBJ2-7; TRBD1 aligns across 11 bases. Germline CDR1 MDHEN, CDR2 SYDVKM. This CDR3 spans 14 amino acids. J was trimmed by 7 bases and V by 7 bases; bases with no gene match: 9. The CDR3 sequence is CASIEGQGAGEQYF. The DNA for the CDR3 is TGTGCCAGCATAGAAGGACAGGGGGCTGGAGAGCAGTACTTC.

This clone was seen only a few times. The chain is built from TRBV28 and TRBJ1-2; D gene unclear. Germline V gene lookup returns CDR1 MDHEN and CDR2 SYDVKM. V lost 2 bases, J lost 4 bases, and 8 bases lay in between. The CDR3 runs to 13 residues. The CDR3 DNA sequence: TGTGCCAGCAGTTTAGCCGTTTCCTATGGCTACACCTTC. Protein sequence: CASSLAVSYGYTF.

J is TRBJ2-1 and V is TRBV19, with 9 bases identical to TRBD2. The germline V gene has CDR1 LNHDA and CDR2 SQIVND (reference sequence). With 10 bases clipped from V and 4 bases from J, the junction kept 8 bases outside the gene matches. This CDR3 contains 14 residues. The DNA of the CDR3 is TGTGCCACCACCGGGACTAGCCCATACAATGAGCAGTTCTTC. Translation gives CATTGTSPYNEQFF.

The rearrangement links TRBV7-8 to TRBJ1-2; TRBD1 might be the D (6 bases). The V end lost 5 bases, the J end lost 12 bases, and 16 bases lay between the germline ends. This CDR3 region has 12 residues. Germline V gives CDR1 SGHVS, CDR2 FQNEAQ. The CDR3 DNA follows: TGTGCCAGCAGCGGGGGACAAGGGTTTAACACCTTC. This sequence encodes CASSGGQGFNTF.

The chain is built from TRBV4-3 and TRBJ1-1, with D possibly being TRBD1 (5 bases). The V gene's germline CDR1 is LGHNA and CDR2 YSLEER. The CDR3 runs to 13 residues. The V end was cut by 5 bases, the J end by 1 base, with 8 bases between. CDR3 residues: CASSYDRNTEAFF. CDR3 in DNA: TGCGCCAGCAGCTACGACAGGAACACTGAAGCTTTCTTT.